These 25 T cell receptor beta chains share one sample of origin, sequenced in a study of HIV-infected patients and healthy controls. Reverse transcription used roughly 450 ng RNA and constant-region primers for alpha and beta. Each of the alpha and beta chains got its own library through chain-specific third strand synthesis with indices. TCRdb re-called the 5' RACE reads through MiXCR, storing one row per CDR3 protein. The data contain 17,000 or so distinct CDR3 sequences, 4.5% to 7% of them seen just once; the ten biggest clones take up 1.9%. Whole blood was used without fractionation, so all unsorted peripheral T cells were included. Sequencing used blood. The receptors originated from an adult in good health.

This clonotype was recorded many times. The rearrangement joins TRBV6-2 or TRBV6-3 to TRBJ1-5, with unresolved D. Germline loops: CDR1 MNHEY, CDR2 SVGEGT. The CDR3 covers 16 residues. V was clipped by 0 bases and J by 2 bases, with 11 bases between them. This chain's CDR3 is CASSYSRAAGNQPQHF. The CDR3 region has the DNA TGTGCCAGCAGTTACTCGAGGGCGGCGGGCAATCAGCCCCAGCATTTT.

Ten or more counts support this clonotype. The V call is TRBV6-5, the J call TRBJ1-1; tentatively, D is TRBD1 (5 bases). The CDR3 runs to 14 residues. Trimming cost V 2 bases and J 5 bases, with 12 bases left between them. The germline V gene has CDR1 MNHEY and CDR2 SVGAGI. CDR3 sequence reads: CASSYEGLGTEAFF. The CDR3 nucleotides are TGTGCCAGCAGTTACGAGGGGTTAGGGACTGAAGCTTTCTTT.

This clonotype was observed many times. The chain uses TRBV7-6 and TRBJ2-7; 7 bases align to TRBD1. V shed 3 bases and J 4 bases; nucleotides not matched to a gene: 3. The germline V gene encodes CDR1 SGHVS and CDR2 FNYEAQ. The CDR3 is 13 residues long. The CDR3 DNA reads as TGTGCCAGCAGCTTGGGCAGGGGGTACGAGCAGTACTTC. It encodes CASSLGRGYEQYF.

This clonotype was counted ten times or more. The chain is built from TRBV6-5 and TRBJ2-3; tentative D call: TRBD1 (6 bases). Deletions cut 5 bases from V and 13 bases from J, with 25 bases between. There are 15 residues in the CDR3. The V gene's germline CDR1 is MNHEY and CDR2 SVGAGI. The CDR3 here is CASSRDTLTRKSEYF. In nucleotides, the CDR3 is TGTGCCAGCAGTCGGGACACCCTAACTAGAAAAAGCGAGTATTTT.

By share of the sample, this clonotype is medium-sized. The J gene is TRBJ2-3, the V gene TRBV11-2; no definite D call. The V and J ends lost 3 bases and 4 bases respectively, with 5 bases between them. The CDR3 has 12 amino acids. Germline V lookup: CDR1 SGHAT, CDR2 FQNNGV. CDR3 nucleotides: TGTGCCAGCAGCTTCTACTCAGATACGCAGTATTTT. It codes for CASSFYSDTQYF.

This clonotype was observed many times. This sequence joins TRBV19 and TRBJ1-1; no clear D. CDR3 length equals 14 residues. Germline V CDR1 and CDR2: LNHDA, SQIVND (reference sequence). V was clipped by 9 bases and J by 5 bases, with 19 bases between them. The CDR3 is CASAPFLTGTEAFF. In DNA form, the CDR3 reads TGTGCCAGCGCCCCGTTTTTGACGGGGACTGAAGCTTTCTTT. Full variable domain (outside the CDR3, taken from reference TRBV19 and TRBJ1-1): DGGITQSPKYLFRKEGQNVTLSCEQNLNHDAMYWYRQDPGQGLRLIYYSQIVNDFQKGDIAEGYSVSREKKESFPLTVTSAQKNPTAFYLCASAPFLTGTEAFFGQGTRLTVV.

This clonotype has a count of ten or more. This chain uses TRBV6-5 with TRBJ2-7; TRBD1 matches 11 bases. The CDR3 spans 14 residues. V lost 10 bases and J lost 1; bases outside the gene matches: 6. Germline values: CDR1 MNHEY, CDR2 SVGAGI. The CDR3 DNA sequence: TGTGCCACCGCGGGACAGGGGGTTTCCTACGAGCAGTACTTC. The encoded protein is CATAGQGVSYEQYF.

This clonotype qualifies as medium-sized (0.01 to 0.1%). This chain connects TRBV7-6 to TRBJ1-1; no clear D gene. The germline V gene encodes CDR1 SGHVS and CDR2 FNYEAQ. The length of the CDR3 is 12 residues. Between the trimmed V and J ends, which lost 4 bases and 2 bases, there was a span of 5 bases. The CDR3 nucleotides read TGTGCCAGCAGCTCCCATAACACTGAAGCTTTCTTT. This sequence encodes CASSSHNTEAFF.

This clonotype occurred many times. The V and J genes are TRBV7-8 and TRBJ2-7; 7 positions match TRBD1. The CDR3 covers 16 residues. The V gene end was trimmed by 2 bases and the J gene end by 5 bases; junction bases not matched to a gene: 12. The germline V gene has CDR1 SGHVS and CDR2 FQNEAQ. The CDR3 DNA is TGTGCCAGCAGCTTATTGACGACAGGGTTCGAAGACGAGCAGTACTTC. Translated, it gives CASSLLTTGFEDEQYF.

This clonotype was picked up many times. The CDR3 coding sequence is TGCAGCGTTGGGCGGAGCTCCTACAATGAGCAGTTCTTC. This sequence encodes CSVGRSSYNEQFF. The chain uses TRBV29-1 and TRBJ2-1, with D hard to call. This CDR3 is built from 13 residues. V shed 4 bases and J shed 0 bases, with 7 bases lying between them. The germline CDR1 and CDR2 sequences are SQVTM and ANQGSEA.

The table lists this clonotype with many counts. The chain combines TRBV6-5 with TRBJ2-3; 13 nucleotides line up with TRBD2. J lost 8 bases, V lost 5 bases, and 10 bases had no gene match. There are 16 residues in the CDR3. Per germline, CDR1 MNHEY and CDR2 SVGAGI. CDR3 loop: CASSPRLAGGIGTQYF. The CDR3 DNA reads TGTGCCAGCAGTCCTAGACTAGCGGGGGGAATTGGTACGCAGTATTTT.

This clonotype was observed many times. CDR3 nucleotides: TGTGCCAGCAGCCAAGGAAAGCGGGGGGGCCTATCAGATACGCAGTATTTT. Its translation: CASSQGKRGGLSDTQYF. The rearrangement links TRBV4-2 to TRBJ2-3, with 10 bases lining up with TRBD2. The CDR3 sequence is 17 residues long. Germline trimming cut 1 base from V and 4 bases from J; bases unmatched to any gene: 8. Germline CDR1 and CDR2: LGHNA and YNFKEQ.

This clonotype was seen ten or more times. The V call is TRBV20-1, the J call TRBJ2-1, with TRBD2 identical over 11 bases. There are 15 residues in the CDR3. The V and J ends lost 1 base and 4 bases, in that order; junction bases with no gene match: 3. Germline CDR1 is DFQATT and CDR2 is SNEGSKA (reference sequence). The CDR3 loop is CSARGSGGEYNEQFF. The CDR3 DNA is TGCAGTGCTAGAGGTAGCGGGGGGGAATACAATGAGCAGTTCTTC.

The table lists this clonotype with many counts. The chain has TRBV10-3 and TRBJ2-3; TRBD2 might be the D (5 bases). This CDR3 comprises 16 residues. Trimming removed 2 bases from V and 0 bases from J, with 12 bases in between. Germline lookup yields CDR1 ENHRY and CDR2 SYGVKD. The CDR3 is CAISEPSSHSTDTQYF. The DNA of the CDR3 is TGTGCCATCAGTGAGCCTTCTAGCCACAGCACAGATACGCAGTATTTT.

About this clonotype: It may be a read error: a sequence one base away is much more abundant. As the CDR3 is not closed by the conserved phenylalanine or tryptophan, this likely results from a read error. This chain links TRBV5-4 with TRBJ2-7; TRBD2 agrees at 8 bases. The CDR3 has 15 amino acids. V was clipped by 0 bases and J by 4 bases; unmatched bases: 6. Germline V gene sequence: CDR1 SGHNT, CDR2 YYREEE (reference sequence). The CDR3 reads CASSLGAGGRYEQYY. CDR3 bases: TGTGCCAGCAGCTTGGGGGCGGGGGGACGGTACGAGCAGTACTAC.

The table lists this clonotype with many counts. J is TRBJ1-4 and V is TRBV5-1; D is perhaps TRBD1 (6 bases). The CDR3 has 14 residues. Trimming shortened V by 7 bases and J by 2 bases, and 12 bases separated the two germline ends. Germline CDR1 reads SGHRS; CDR2 reads YFSETQ. The CDR3 protein is CASAGGLTNEKLFF. The CDR3 DNA follows: TGCGCCAGCGCCGGGGGCTTGACTAATGAAAAACTGTTTTTT.

In this sample, this clonotype turned up many times. The chain has TRBV4-1 and TRBJ2-5, with 7 bases identical to TRBD1. This CDR3 spans 17 amino acids. V shed 1 base and J 0 bases; nucleotides not matched to a gene: 8. Germline CDR1 MGHRA, CDR2 YSYEKL. The chain's CDR3 is CASSQVGTDSYQETQYF. In DNA, the CDR3 is TGCGCCAGCAGCCAAGTCGGGACAGACTCGTACCAAGAGACCCAGTACTTC.

This clonotype showed up many times. The chain carries TRBV5-1 and TRBJ1-1; possibly TRBD1 for D (5 bases). CDR3 length: 16 residues. The germline CDR1 and CDR2 sequences are SGHRS and YFSETQ. V was pared by 3 bases and J by 3 bases, with 18 bases between. For the CDR3, the DNA is TGCGCCAGCAGCTGGGGGAGGACAACTAGGGACACTGAAGCTTTCTTT. Amino acids: CASSWGRTTRDTEAFF. Based on the CDR3 plus reference TRBV5-1 and TRBJ1-1, the full variable domain is KAGVTQTPRYLIKTRGQQVTLSCSPISGHRSVSWYQQTPGQGLQFLFEYFSETQRNKGNFPGRFSGRQFSNSRSEMNVSTLELGDSALYLCASSWGRTTRDTEAFFGQGTRLTVV.

By its share, this clonotype is medium-sized. The J gene is TRBJ2-7, the V gene TRBV11-3, with a weak D call TRBD2 (5 bases). V was trimmed by 5 bases and J by 7 bases, leaving 15 bases between them. Germline-derived CDR1 and CDR2 are SGHNT and YENEEA. The CDR3 is 13 residues long. The CDR3 spells CASSIGGLGEQYF. CDR3 nucleotides: TGTGCCAGCAGCATCGGCGGGCTCGGGGAGCAGTACTTC.

This clonotype occurred a few times. The CDR3 loop is CASSRTEGDSPLHF. In DNA form, the CDR3 reads TGTGCCAGCAGTCGGACGGAGGGGGATTCACCCCTCCACTTT. The chain has TRBV2 and TRBJ1-6; a weak D match, TRBD1 (6 bases). V lost 5 bases, J lost 8 bases, and 13 bases lay in between. CDR3 size: 14 residues. From germline, CDR1 is SNHLY and CDR2 FYNNEI.

This clonotype was recorded many times. The CDR3 DNA sequence: TGTGCCAGCAGTTTATTCGGACAGGGAAACTATGGCTACACCTTC. It translates to CASSLFGQGNYGYTF. The chain has TRBV28 and TRBJ1-2; TRBD1 matches at 8 bases. Germline-derived CDR1 and CDR2 are MDHEN and SYDVKM. This CDR3 has 15 residues. V lost 1 base to trimming and J lost 2 bases; unmatched junction nucleotides: 3.

This clonotype was detected ten times or more. The V gene is TRBV3-1, the J gene TRBJ2-5, with D perhaps TRBD1 or TRBD2 (5 bases each). Trimming stripped 4 bases from V and 4 bases from J, with 19 bases between. Germline assignment: CDR1 LGHDT and CDR2 YNNKEL (reference sequence). The CDR3 is 16 residues long. Here the CDR3 reads CASSPGLGRPLETQYF. DNA of the CDR3: TGTGCCAGCAGCCCCGGCCTGGGACGGCCTTTAGAGACCCAGTACTTC.

This clonotype has at least ten counts. CDR3 DNA: TGTGCCAGCAGTTTAACTTCTGGATCCTATAATTCACCCCTCCACTTT. This codes for CASSLTSGSYNSPLHF. The chain carries TRBV28 and TRBJ1-6; D unclear. V was trimmed by 2 bases and J by 1 base, leaving 9 bases between them. The CDR3 contains 16 residues. Per germline, CDR1 MDHEN and CDR2 SYDVKM.

There are many counts of this clonotype. J is TRBJ2-2 and V is TRBV5-5, with D perhaps TRBD1 (6 bases). V gave up 4 bases and J gave up 4 bases, with 14 bases separating them. Germline-derived CDR1 and CDR2 are SGHKS and YYEKEE (reference sequence). The CDR3 loop spans 15 amino acids. CDR3 in DNA: TGTGCCAGCAGCCTGACAGGCCTTTCCACCGGGGAGCTGTTTTTT. This sequence encodes CASSLTGLSTGELFF.

This clonotype was counted at least ten times. This rearrangement joins TRBV28 to TRBJ2-7; tentative D call: TRBD2 (6 bases). Per the germline V gene, CDR1 is MDHEN and CDR2 is SYDVKM. The ends were cut back, 6 bases at V and 3 bases at J, with 21 bases in the middle. The length of the CDR3 is 16 residues. In DNA form, the CDR3 reads TGTGCCAGCAGCTTAGCAGTCGGGACTCCTAGCTACGAGCAGTACTTC. Translating it yields CASSLAVGTPSYEQYF.